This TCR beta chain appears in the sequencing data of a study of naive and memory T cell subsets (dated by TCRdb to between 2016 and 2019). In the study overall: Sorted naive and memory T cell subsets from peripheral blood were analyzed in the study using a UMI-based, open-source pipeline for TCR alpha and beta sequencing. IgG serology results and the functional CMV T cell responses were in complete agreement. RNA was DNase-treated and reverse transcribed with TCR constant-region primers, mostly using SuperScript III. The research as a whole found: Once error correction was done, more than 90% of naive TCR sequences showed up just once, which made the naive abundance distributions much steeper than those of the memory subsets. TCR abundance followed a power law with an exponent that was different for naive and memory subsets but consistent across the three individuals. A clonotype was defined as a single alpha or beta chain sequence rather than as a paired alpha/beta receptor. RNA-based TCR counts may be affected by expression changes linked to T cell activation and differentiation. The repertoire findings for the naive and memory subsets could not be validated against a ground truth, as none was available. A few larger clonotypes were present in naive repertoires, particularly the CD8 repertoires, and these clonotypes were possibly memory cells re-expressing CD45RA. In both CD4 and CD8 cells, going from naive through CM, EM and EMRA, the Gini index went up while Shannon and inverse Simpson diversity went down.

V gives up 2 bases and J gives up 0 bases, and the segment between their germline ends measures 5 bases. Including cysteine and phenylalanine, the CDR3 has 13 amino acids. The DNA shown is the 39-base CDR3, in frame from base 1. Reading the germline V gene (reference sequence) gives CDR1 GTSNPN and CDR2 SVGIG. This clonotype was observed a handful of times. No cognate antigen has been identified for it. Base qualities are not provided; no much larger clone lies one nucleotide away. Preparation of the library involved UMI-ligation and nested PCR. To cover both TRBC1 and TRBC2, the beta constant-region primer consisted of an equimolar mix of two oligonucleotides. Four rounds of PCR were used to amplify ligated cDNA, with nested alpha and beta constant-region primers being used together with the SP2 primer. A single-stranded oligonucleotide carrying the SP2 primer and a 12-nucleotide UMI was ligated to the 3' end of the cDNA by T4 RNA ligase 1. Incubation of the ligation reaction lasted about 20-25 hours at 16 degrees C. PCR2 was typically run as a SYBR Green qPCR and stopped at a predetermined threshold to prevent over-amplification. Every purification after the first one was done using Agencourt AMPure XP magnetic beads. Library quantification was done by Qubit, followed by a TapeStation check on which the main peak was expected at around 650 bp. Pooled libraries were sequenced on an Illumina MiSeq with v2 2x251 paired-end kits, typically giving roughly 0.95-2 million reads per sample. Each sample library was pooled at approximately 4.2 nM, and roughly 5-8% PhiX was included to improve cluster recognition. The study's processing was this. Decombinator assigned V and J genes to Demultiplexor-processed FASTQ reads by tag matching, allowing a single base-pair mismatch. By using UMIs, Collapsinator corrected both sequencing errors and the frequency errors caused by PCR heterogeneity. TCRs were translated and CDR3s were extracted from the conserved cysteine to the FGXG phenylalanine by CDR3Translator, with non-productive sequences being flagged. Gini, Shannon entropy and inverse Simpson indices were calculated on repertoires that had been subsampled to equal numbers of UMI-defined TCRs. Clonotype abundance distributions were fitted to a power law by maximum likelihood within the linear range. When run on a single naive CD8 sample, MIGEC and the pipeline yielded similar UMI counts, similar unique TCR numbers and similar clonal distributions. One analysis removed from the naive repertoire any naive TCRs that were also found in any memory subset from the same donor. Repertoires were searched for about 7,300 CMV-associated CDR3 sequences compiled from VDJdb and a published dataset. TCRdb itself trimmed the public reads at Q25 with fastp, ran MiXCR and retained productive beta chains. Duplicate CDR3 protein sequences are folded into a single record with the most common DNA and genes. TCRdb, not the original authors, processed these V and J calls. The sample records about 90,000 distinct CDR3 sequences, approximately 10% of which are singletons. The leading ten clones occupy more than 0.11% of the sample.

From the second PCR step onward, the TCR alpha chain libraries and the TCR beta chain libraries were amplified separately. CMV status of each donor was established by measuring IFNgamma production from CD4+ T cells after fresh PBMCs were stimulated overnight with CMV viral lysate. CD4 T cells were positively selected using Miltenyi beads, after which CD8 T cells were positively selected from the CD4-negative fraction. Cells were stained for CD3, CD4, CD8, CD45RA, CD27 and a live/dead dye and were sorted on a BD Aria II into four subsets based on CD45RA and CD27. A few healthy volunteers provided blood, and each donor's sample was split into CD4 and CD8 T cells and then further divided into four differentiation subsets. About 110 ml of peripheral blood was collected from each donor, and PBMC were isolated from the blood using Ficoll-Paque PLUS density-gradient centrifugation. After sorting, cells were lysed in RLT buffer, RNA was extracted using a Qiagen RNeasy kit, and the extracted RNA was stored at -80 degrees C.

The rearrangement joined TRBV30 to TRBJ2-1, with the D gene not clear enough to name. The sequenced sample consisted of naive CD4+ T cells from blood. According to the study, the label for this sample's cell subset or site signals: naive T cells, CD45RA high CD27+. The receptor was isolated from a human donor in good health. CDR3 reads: CAWSRSSYNEQFF. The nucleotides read TGTGCCTGGAGTCGGAGCTCCTACAATGAGCAGTTCTTC.